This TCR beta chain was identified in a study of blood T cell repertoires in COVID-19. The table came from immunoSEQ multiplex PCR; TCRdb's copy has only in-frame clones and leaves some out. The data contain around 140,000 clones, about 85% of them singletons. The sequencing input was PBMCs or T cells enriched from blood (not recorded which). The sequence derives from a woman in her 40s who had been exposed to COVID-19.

This CDR3 reads CASSLGTGVGEQYF. CDR3 nucleotide sequence: TGTGCCAGCAGTTTAGGGACAGGGGTTGGGGAGCAGTACTTC. This chain joins TRBV27 and TRBJ2-7; 10 bases are a match to TRBD1. This CDR3 is built from 14 residues. The V segment lost 2 bases and the J segment 7 bases; nucleotides outside the gene matches: 5. The V gene's germline CDR1 is MNHEY and CDR2 SMNVEV (reference sequence).